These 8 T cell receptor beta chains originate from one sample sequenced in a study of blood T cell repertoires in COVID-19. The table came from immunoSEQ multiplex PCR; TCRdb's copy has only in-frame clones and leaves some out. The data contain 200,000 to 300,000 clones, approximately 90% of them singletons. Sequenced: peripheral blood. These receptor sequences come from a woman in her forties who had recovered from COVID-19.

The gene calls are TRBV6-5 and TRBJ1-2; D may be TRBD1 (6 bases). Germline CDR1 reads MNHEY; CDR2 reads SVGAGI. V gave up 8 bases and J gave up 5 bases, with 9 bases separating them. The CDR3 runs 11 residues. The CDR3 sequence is CASEGGYGYTF. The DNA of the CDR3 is TGTGCCAGCGAAGGGGGTTATGGCTACACCTTC.

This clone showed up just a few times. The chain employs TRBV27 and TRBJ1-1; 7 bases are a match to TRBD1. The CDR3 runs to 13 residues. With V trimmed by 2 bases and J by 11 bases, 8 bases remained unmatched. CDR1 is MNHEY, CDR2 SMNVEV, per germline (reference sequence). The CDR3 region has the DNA TGTGCCAGCAGTTTAAATGGGGAGACAGGGGCTTTCTTT. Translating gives CASSLNGETGAFF.

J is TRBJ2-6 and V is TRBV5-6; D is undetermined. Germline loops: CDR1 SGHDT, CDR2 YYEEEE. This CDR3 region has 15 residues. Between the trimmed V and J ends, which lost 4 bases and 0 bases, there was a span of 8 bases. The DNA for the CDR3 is TGTGCCAGCAGCCTCCCCCCCTCTGGGGCCAACGTCCTGACTTTC. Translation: CASSLPPSGANVLTF. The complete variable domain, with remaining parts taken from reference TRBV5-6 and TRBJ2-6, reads DAGVTQSPTHLIKTRGQQVTLRCSPKSGHDTVSWYQQALGQGPQFIFQYYEEEERQRGNFPDRFSGHQFPNYSSELNVNALLLGDSALYLCASSLPPSGANVLTFGAGSRLTVL.

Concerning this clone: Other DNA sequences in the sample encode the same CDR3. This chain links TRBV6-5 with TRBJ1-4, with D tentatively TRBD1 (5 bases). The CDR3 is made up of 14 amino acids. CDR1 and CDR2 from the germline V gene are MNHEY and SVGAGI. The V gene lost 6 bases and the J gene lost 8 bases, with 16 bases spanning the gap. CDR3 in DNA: TGTGCCAGCAGACTGGGGGGAGCCGGGGAAAAACTGTTTTTT. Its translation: CASRLGGAGEKLFF.

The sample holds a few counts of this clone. CDR3 residues: CASSLTLAGGPGEQFF. Written as DNA, the CDR3 is TGTGCCAGCAGCTTAACCCTAGCGGGAGGCCCGGGTGAGCAGTTCTTC. This chain joins TRBV7-9 and TRBJ2-1, with 11 bases identical to TRBD2. The CDR3 spans 16 residues. V shed 2 bases and J 9 bases; nucleotides not matched to a gene: 9. Germline V gene data show CDR1 as SEHNR and CDR2 as FQNEAQ (reference sequence).

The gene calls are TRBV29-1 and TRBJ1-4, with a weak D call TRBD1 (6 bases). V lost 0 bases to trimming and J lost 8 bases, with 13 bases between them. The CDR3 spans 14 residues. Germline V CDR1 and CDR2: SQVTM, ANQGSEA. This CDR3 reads CSVEDLPGEEKLFF. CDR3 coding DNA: TGCAGCGTTGAAGATCTTCCAGGGGAGGAAAAACTGTTTTTT.

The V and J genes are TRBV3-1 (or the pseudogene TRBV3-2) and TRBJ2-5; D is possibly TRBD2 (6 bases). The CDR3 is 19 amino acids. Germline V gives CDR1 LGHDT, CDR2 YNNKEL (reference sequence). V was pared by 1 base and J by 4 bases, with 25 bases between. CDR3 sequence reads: CASSQGQGWSLGRGETQYF. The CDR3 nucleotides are TGTGCCAGCAGCCAAGGGCAGGGTTGGTCTCTTGGGCGGGGAGAGACCCAGTACTTC.

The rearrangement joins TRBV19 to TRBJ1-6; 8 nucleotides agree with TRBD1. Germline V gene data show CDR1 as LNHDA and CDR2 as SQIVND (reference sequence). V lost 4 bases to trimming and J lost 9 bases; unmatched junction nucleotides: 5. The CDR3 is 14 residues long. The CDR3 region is CASSRGQGGSPLHF. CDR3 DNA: TGTGCCAGTAGTAGAGGACAGGGTGGTTCACCCCTCCACTTT.